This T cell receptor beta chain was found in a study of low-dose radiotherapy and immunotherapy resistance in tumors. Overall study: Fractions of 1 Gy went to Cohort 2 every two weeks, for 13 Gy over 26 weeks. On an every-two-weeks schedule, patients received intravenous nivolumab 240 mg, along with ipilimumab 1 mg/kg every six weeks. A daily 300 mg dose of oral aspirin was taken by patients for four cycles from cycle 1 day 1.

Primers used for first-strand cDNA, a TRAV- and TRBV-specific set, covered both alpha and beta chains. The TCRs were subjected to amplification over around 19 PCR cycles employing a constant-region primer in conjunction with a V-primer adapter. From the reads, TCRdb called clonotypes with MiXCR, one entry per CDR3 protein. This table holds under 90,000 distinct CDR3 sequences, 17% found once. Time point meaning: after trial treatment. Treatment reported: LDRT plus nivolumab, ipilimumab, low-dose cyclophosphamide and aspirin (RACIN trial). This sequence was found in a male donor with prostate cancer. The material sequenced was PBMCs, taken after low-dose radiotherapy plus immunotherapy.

The CDR3 protein is CASSQDQGGDTEAFF. The CDR3 nucleotides read TGCGCCAGCAGCCAAGATCAGGGTGGGGACACTGAAGCTTTCTTT. The rearrangement links TRBV4-3 to TRBJ1-1, with D possibly matching TRBD1 (5 bases). The length of the CDR3 is 15 residues. V lost 0 bases to trimming and J lost 3 bases, with 11 bases between them. The V gene's germline CDR1 is LGHNA and CDR2 YSLEER.